The text below deals with one TCR beta chain. Its specific antigen is unknown. No base qualities exist here, and no much larger clone lies one base off it. The data belong to a study of Ad26.COV2.S vaccination and SARS-CoV-2 variants (dated by TCRdb to about 2021). In terms of the full investigation: Vaccine-arm donors came from COV1001, a multicentre, randomized, double-blind, placebo-controlled phase I-IIa trial of Ad26.COV2.S in healthy adults. Ad26.COV2.S was administered intramuscularly at a dose of 5x10^10 or 1x10^11 viral particles, either as one shot or as two shots given 56 days apart. Sequencing of the TCRbeta repertoire served to evaluate the specificity and breadth of SARS-CoV-2-reactive T cell receptors following Ad26.COV2.S vaccination. The TCR-sequenced set comprised about 32 samples: some 20 Ad26.COV2.S vaccine recipients, 5 placebo recipients and 8 SARS-CoV-2 convalescent individuals. Trial participants were randomized into five groups of five: low-dose or high-dose Ad26.COV2.S given once or twice, or placebo on both occasions. Throughout the experiments and outcome assessment, investigators stayed blinded to trial group allocation. Overall study results and their limits: The authors noted that total T cell responses may have been underestimated by the TCR breadth and depth analyses. Ad26.COV2.S recipients had higher spike-specific TCR breadth than placebo recipients (P = 0.0014). After vaccination, substantial breadth of spike-specific CD8+ and CD4+ T cell responses was reported. Vaccine and placebo recipients had comparable non-spike TCR breadth, which fits with the vaccine containing only spike. Comparing responses between vaccine doses or regimens was not something the study was powered to do.

The treatment or condition label, as the study defines it: roughly 19 received Ad26.COV2.S at low or high dose, single or two shots; several received placebo; per-sample allocation not given. For vaccine and placebo recipients, the sequenced repertoires came from samples collected on day 63 after the first injection. In Cohort 1b, about two dozen adults aged 18-55 years were enrolled at a single site in Boston, USA, between 29 July and 7 August 2020. Ad26.COV2.S was a replication-incompetent adenovirus type 26 vector that expressed a prefusion-stabilized SARS-CoV-2 spike protein derived from the original Wuhan strain. The CDR3 has 15 amino acids, counting the end cysteine and phenylalanine. Here the CDR3 DNA is all that survives: 45 bases in frame from base 1. Per the germline V gene, MRHNA is the CDR1 and SNTAGT is the CDR2. Trimming removed 8 bases from V and 5 bases from J; the gene matches leave 9 bases unexplained.

The immunoSEQ Assay was the method used to sequence TCRbeta CDR3 regions. After extraction, genomic DNA underwent amplification by bias-controlled multiplex PCR, followed by high-throughput sequencing. Under the source paper's analysis protocol: To quantify the absolute abundance of every unique TCRbeta CDR3 region, sequences were collapsed and filtered. T cell fraction was estimated by normalization of TCRbeta template counts to usable DNA, with usable DNA being measured through amplification of reference genes present in all nucleated cells. Repertoire TCRs were annotated as SARS-CoV-2-specific by exact matching of V gene, CDR3 amino acid sequence and J gene to a known reactive TCR set. MIRA supplied the reference SARS-CoV-2 TCR set, which was filtered for enrichment in COVID-19-positive ImmuneCODE repertoires so that public or cross-reactive TCRs were removed. Based on the MIRA antigens, annotated TCRs were further analysed at the level of specific ORF or position within ORF. Depth was the summed frequency of annotated unique rearrangements, while breadth was defined as annotated unique rearrangements over total unique productive rearrangements. Group comparisons of TCR breadth used two-sided Wilcoxon rank-sum tests. TCRdb stores this immuneACCESS table with in-frame sequences only. Part of the clones is absent; in the studies checked, under half of the shortfall reflects unresolved V genes, and no reason is known for the rest. That table gives V, J and clone size, and the DNA gave D and trimming. The sample includes approximately 350,000 clones, with around 82% observed a single time. The top ten clones comprise around 7.4% of the sample.

Sequenced here: peripheral blood, sampled in a trial of Ad26.COV2.S vaccine versus placebo. The source of this sequence is a person between 18 and 65 years old who received the Ad26.COV2.S COVID-19 vaccine or a placebo. The chain is encoded by TRBV6-4 joined to TRBJ2-2, with 9 central nucleotides matching TRBD2. The CDR3 sequence is CASPGGLAGTGELFF. At the DNA level, the sequence is TGTGCCAGCCCCGGGGGACTAGCAGGGACCGGGGAGCTGTTTTTT.